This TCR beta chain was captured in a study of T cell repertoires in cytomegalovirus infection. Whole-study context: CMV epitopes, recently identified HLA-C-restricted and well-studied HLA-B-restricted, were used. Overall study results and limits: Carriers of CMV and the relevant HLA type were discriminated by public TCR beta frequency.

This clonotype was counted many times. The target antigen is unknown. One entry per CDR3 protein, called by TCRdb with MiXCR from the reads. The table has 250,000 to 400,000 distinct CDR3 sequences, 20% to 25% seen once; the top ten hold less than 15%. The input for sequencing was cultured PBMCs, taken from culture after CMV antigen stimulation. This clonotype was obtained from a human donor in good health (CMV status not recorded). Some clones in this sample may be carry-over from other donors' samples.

CDR3 amino acids: CASSLSGQETQYF. DNA for the CDR3: TGTGCCAGCAGCTTAAGCGGTCAAGAGACCCAGTACTTC. The chain is built from TRBV12-3 or TRBV12-4 and TRBJ2-5; possibly TRBD2 for D (5 bases). Trimming took off 6 bases at V and 2 bases at J, with 10 bases between the two ends. This CDR3 contains 13 residues.